These 14 T cell receptor beta chains were sequenced from one sample in a study of patients and donors after allogeneic stem cell transplantation. MiXCR, run by TCRdb on the RT-PCR reads, gives a single entry per CDR3 protein. The data contain roughly 230,000 distinct CDR3 sequences, 13% to 15% of them singletons. Sample: blood, either unsorted or a sorted T cell fraction (not recorded which). The receptors shown here come from a human donor who was either an allogeneic HSCT recipient or a stem cell or donor lymphocyte infusion donor (not recorded which). It is not recorded whose cells these are; they may come from a transplant donor.

This clonotype occurred a few times. The chain couples TRBV6-1 to TRBJ1-3; 10 nucleotides match TRBD1. In germline, CDR1 is MNHNS, CDR2 SASEGT. The CDR3 totals 16 residues. V trimming: 6 bases; J trimming: 2 bases; junction bases outside the gene matches: 7. CDR3 nucleotides: TGTGCCAGCAGAGATCCGGGGACAGGGGCTGGAAACACCATATATTTT. Amino acids: CASRDPGTGAGNTIYF.

The V and J genes are TRBV11-3 and TRBJ2-7; TRBD1 might be the D (5 bases). V lost 5 bases and J 6 bases, leaving 17 bases between the germline ends. Germline V CDR1 and CDR2: SGHNT, YENEEA. The CDR3 consists of 14 residues. In nucleotides, the CDR3 is TGTGCCAGCAGCCCCCGGGTGGCAGGGCGCGAGCAGTACTTC. Protein sequence: CASSPRVAGREQYF.

The chain joins TRBV9 to TRBJ2-3; D ambiguous. The CDR3 sequence is 13 residues long. The V and J ends lost 2 bases and 2 bases respectively, with 6 bases between them. Germline CDR1 reads SGDLS; CDR2 reads YYNGEE. CDR3 sequence (DNA): TGTGCCAGCAGCGTGCGCCACACAGATACGCAGTATTTT. Translation gives CASSVRHTDTQYF.

This clonotype was seen ten or more times. The chain is built from TRBV12-3 or TRBV12-4 and TRBJ2-3; D is unresolved. V lost 2 bases, J lost 6 bases, and 3 bases lay in between. This CDR3 has 11 residues. CDR3 region: CASSLWDTQYF. In DNA form, the CDR3 reads TGTGCCAGCAGTTTATGGGATACGCAGTATTTT.

The chain joins TRBV2 to TRBJ2-7, with 9 positions matching TRBD1. With V trimmed by 3 bases and J by 1 base, 1 base remained unmatched. Germline V CDR1 and CDR2: SNHLY, FYNNEI. The CDR3 totals 14 residues. The CDR3 sequence is CASSDGTGSYEQYF. The CDR3 DNA follows: TGTGCCAGCAGTGACGGGACAGGGTCCTACGAGCAGTACTTC. The full variable domain, in which reference TRBV2 and TRBJ2-7 provide the parts outside the CDR3, is EPEVTQTPSHQVTQMGQEVILRCVPISNHLYFYWYRQILGQKVEFLVSFYNNEISEKSEIFDDQFSVERPDGSNFTLKIRSTKLEDSAMYFCASSDGTGSYEQYFGPGTRLTVT.

There are many counts of this clonotype. The chain is built from TRBV7-6 and TRBJ1-5; no reliable D call. V lost 3 bases, J lost 5 bases, and 8 bases lay in between. The CDR3 contains 13 residues. Germline V gives CDR1 SGHVS, CDR2 FNYEAQ. CDR3 in DNA: TGTGCCAGCAGCTTTCGGGCTGATCAGCCCCAGCATTTT. Translating it yields CASSFRADQPQHF.

This clonotype came up a few times. This chain joins TRBV7-6 and TRBJ1-5; no definite D call. CDR3 length equals 15 residues. Trimming cost V 0 bases and J 7 bases, with 13 bases left between them. The germline V gene has CDR1 SGHVS and CDR2 FNYEAQ. CDR3 loop: CASSLASGVRQPQHF. As DNA, the CDR3 is TGTGCCAGCAGCTTAGCGAGCGGGGTGAGACAGCCCCAGCATTTT. Drawing the rest from reference TRBV7-6 and TRBJ1-5, the complete variable domain is GAGVSQSPRYKVTKRGQDVALRCDPISGHVSLYWYRQALGQGPEFLTYFNYEAQQDKSGLPNDRFSAERPEGSISTLTIQRTEQRDSAMYRCASSLASGVRQPQHFGDGTRLSIL.

This clonotype was detected many times. This sequence joins TRBV15 and TRBJ2-3; a weak D match, TRBD2 (6 bases). Trimming cost V 0 bases and J 1 base, with 8 bases left between them. This CDR3 region has 15 residues. The germline V gene encodes CDR1 LNHNV and CDR2 YYDKDF (reference sequence). The CDR3 DNA reads TGTGCCACCAGCAGAGACGGGAGTGGCACAGATACGCAGTATTTT. This translates into CATSRDGSGTDTQYF. Filled out from reference TRBV15 and TRBJ2-3, the complete variable domain reads DAMVIQNPRYQVTQFGKPVTLSCSQTLNHNVMYWYQQKSSQAPKLLFHYYDKDFNNEADTPDNFQSRRPNTSFCFLDIRSPGLGDTAMYLCATSRDGSGTDTQYFGPGTRLTVL.

This clonotype was seen ten or more times. The J gene is TRBJ2-1, the V gene TRBV27; 10 nucleotides agree with TRBD2. The J segment lost 2 bases and the V segment lost 4 bases, leaving 8 bases of the junction unmatched. The length of the CDR3 is 17 residues. Germline CDR1 is MNHEY and CDR2 is SMNVEV (reference sequence). The CDR3 sequence: CASSSQLAGGTYNEQFF. Written as DNA, the CDR3 is TGTGCCAGCAGTTCCCAGTTAGCGGGGGGCACCTACAATGAGCAGTTCTTC.

This clonotype came up a few times. The genes are TRBV11-1 and TRBJ1-1; TRBD1 matches 11 bases. The CDR3 spans 18 residues. The V gene end was trimmed by 5 bases and the J gene end by 2 bases; junction bases not matched to a gene: 13. Germline V gives CDR1 SGHAT, CDR2 FQDESV (reference sequence). The CDR3, as DNA: TGTGCCAGCAGCGACCCGGGACAGGGGGTAAGGGGAAACACTGAAGCTTTCTTT. This sequence encodes CASSDPGQGVRGNTEAFF.

This clonotype was seen only a few times. The chain carries TRBV12-3 or TRBV12-4 and TRBJ1-5; no clear D. The CDR3 has 12 amino acids. V gave up 3 bases and J gave up 9 bases, with 9 bases separating them. The CDR3 bases are TGTGCCAGCAGTTTTTTCGGGAGGCCCCAGCATTTT. This gives the protein CASSFFGRPQHF.

Here the CDR3 reads CASSDREGKNIQYF. CDR3 in DNA: TGTGCCAGCAGTGACAGGGAAGGCAAAAACATTCAGTACTTC. The chain is built from TRBV2 and TRBJ2-4, with D perhaps matching TRBD1 (5 bases). V lost 3 bases, J lost 3 bases, and 9 bases lay in between. Germline V gene sequence: CDR1 SNHLY, CDR2 FYNNEI. CDR3 length equals 14 residues. Based on the CDR3 plus reference TRBV2 and TRBJ2-4, the full variable domain is EPEVTQTPSHQVTQMGQEVILRCVPISNHLYFYWYRQILGQKVEFLVSFYNNEISEKSEIFDDQFSVERPDGSNFTLKIRSTKLEDSAMYFCASSDREGKNIQYFGAGTRLSVL.

In regard to this clonotype: One base away lies a much larger clone, so this may be a sequencing read error. The CDR3 spells CSVEVGSVTGAFF. The CDR3 nucleotides are TGCAGCGTTGAAGTGGGGTCGGTCACTGGAGCTTTCTTT. The chain has TRBV29-1 and TRBJ1-1; D uncertain. The CDR3 is made up of 13 amino acids. The germline V gene has CDR1 SQVTM and CDR2 ANQGSEA.

This clonotype appeared many times. This rearrangement joins TRBV14 to TRBJ2-3; possibly TRBD1 or TRBD2 for D (5 bases each). Germline V lookup: CDR1 SGHDN, CDR2 FVKESK. The length of the CDR3 is 17 residues. Trimming cost V 1 base and J 0 bases, with 14 bases left between them. The CDR3 spells CASSQGDAGYSTDTQYF. The DNA of the CDR3 is TGTGCCAGCAGCCAAGGGGACGCCGGTTATAGCACAGATACGCAGTATTTT.